This entry lists 8 T cell receptor beta chains sequenced from one sample in a study of cytomegalovirus exposure and HLA in healthy donors listed by TCRdb under 2017. The library relied on the immunoSEQ multiplex PCR assay. For the multiplex PCR, a mixture combining 60 forward primers for TCR Vbeta segments and 13 reverse primers for TCR Jbeta segments was used. The table comes from immuneACCESS by way of TCRdb, which keeps in-frame sequences with V and J called. Part of the clones is missing from these tables; in studies checked, under half for an unresolved V gene and the rest for unknown reasons. For this sample the table gives about 200,000 clones, of which about 78% were detected only once. The ten largest make up approximately 3.8% of the sample. Sequenced: PBMCs. These receptor sequences come from a male donor in good health and CMV-seronegative.

The chain has TRBV6-4 and TRBJ2-3; 7 bases line up with TRBD1. Trimming at V came to 5 bases and at J to 0 bases, leaving 5 bases not matched to a gene. This CDR3 has 15 residues. From germline, CDR1 is MRHNA and CDR2 SNTAGT. For the CDR3, the DNA is TGTGCCAGCAGTTTACAGGGGACCAGCACAGATACGCAGTATTTT. This encodes CASSLQGTSTDTQYF.

This chain joins TRBV28 and TRBJ2-7, with 10 bases matching TRBD1. V lost 2 bases to trimming and J lost 0 bases; unmatched junction nucleotides: 4. Looked up from germline, CDR1 is MDHEN and CDR2 is SYDVKM. This CDR3 comprises 16 residues. The CDR3 region has the DNA TGTGCCAGCAGTTTACAGGGACAGGGGCCCTCCTACGAGCAGTACTTC. This sequence encodes CASSLQGQGPSYEQYF.

This clone came up once. The chain uses TRBV5-1 and TRBJ2-7, with D perhaps TRBD2 (5 bases). Between the trimmed V and J ends, which lost 2 bases and 6 bases, there was a span of 21 bases. Germline CDR1 SGHRS, CDR2 YFSETQ. This CDR3 spans 16 amino acids. CDR3 amino acids: CASSFGGAPSKGEQYF. DNA of the CDR3: TGCGCCAGCAGCTTTGGAGGCGCACCGTCTAAAGGCGAGCAGTACTTC.

The rearrangement links TRBV6-6 to TRBJ1-1, with D possibly TRBD1 on 5 matching bases. CDR3 size: 13 residues. Trimming pared 4 bases from V and 8 bases from J, leaving 14 bases between. The germline V gene has CDR1 MNHNY and CDR2 SVGAGI (reference sequence). The CDR3 sequence is CASSWNTGIEAFF. The CDR3 DNA follows: TGTGCCAGCAGTTGGAACACAGGTATAGAAGCTTTCTTT.

This clone occurred once. The chain recombines TRBV2 with TRBJ1-1, with 7 positions matching TRBD1. With V trimmed by 7 bases and J by 8 bases, 10 bases remained unmatched. Per the germline V gene, CDR1 is SNHLY and CDR2 is FYNNEI. The CDR3 contains 13 residues. CDR3: CASIRQGVFEAFF. The CDR3 nucleotides read TGTGCCAGCATCCGACAGGGTGTTTTCGAAGCTTTCTTT.

The chain combines TRBV27 with TRBJ2-1; TRBD2 matches at 8 bases. The CDR3 contains 15 residues. Germline assignment: CDR1 MNHEY and CDR2 SMNVEV (reference sequence). V lost 2 bases to trimming and J lost 4 bases; unmatched junction nucleotides: 4. The DNA for the CDR3 is TGTGCCAGCAGTTTAATAGCGGGGCTGTACAATGAGCAGTTCTTC. It yields the protein CASSLIAGLYNEQFF.

As to this clone: The same CDR3 also results from other DNA sequences found in this sample. V and J are TRBV5-1 and TRBJ2-3; D unclear. The CDR3 covers 12 residues. The germline CDR1 and CDR2 sequences are SGHRS and YFSETQ. The V gene lost 4 bases and the J gene lost 0 bases, with 3 bases spanning the gap. CDR3 residues: CASSLSTDTQYF. CDR3 sequence (DNA): TGCGCCAGCAGCCTGAGCACAGATACGCAGTATTTT.

The chain recombines TRBV15 with TRBJ1-1; D unclear. CDR3 length: 13 amino acids. CDR1 is LNHNV and CDR2 is YYDKDF in the germline V gene (reference sequence). V was shortened by 5 bases and J by 11 bases, with 18 bases between the two germline ends. The CDR3 DNA follows: TGTGCCACCAGCTATGAGTATGTCGGTGAGGCTTTCTTT. Its translation is CATSYEYVGEAFF. The variable domain in full, completed from reference TRBV15 and TRBJ1-1, reads DAMVIQNPRYQVTQFGKPVTLSCSQTLNHNVMYWYQQKSSQAPKLLFHYYDKDFNNEADTPDNFQSRRPNTSFCFLDIRSPGLGDTAMYLCATSYEYVGEAFFGQGTRLTVV.